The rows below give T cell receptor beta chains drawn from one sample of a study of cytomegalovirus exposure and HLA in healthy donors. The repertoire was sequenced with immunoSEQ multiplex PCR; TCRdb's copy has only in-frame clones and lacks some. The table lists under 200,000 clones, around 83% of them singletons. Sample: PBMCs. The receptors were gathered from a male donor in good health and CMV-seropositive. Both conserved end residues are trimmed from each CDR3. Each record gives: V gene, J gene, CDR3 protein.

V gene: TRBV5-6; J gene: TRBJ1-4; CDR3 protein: ASSLWGGSTNEKLF
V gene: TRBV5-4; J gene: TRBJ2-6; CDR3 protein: ASSFKLSGANGLT
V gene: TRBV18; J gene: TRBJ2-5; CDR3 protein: ASSSTSGAQETQY
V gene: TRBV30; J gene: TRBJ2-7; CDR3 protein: AWSAGRRSYEQY
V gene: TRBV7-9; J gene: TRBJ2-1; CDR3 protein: ASSPKVASGRFSYNEQF
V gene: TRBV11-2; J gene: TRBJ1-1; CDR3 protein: ASSLVRVGEAF
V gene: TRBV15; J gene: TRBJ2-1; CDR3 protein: ATSRDLTSGGEQF
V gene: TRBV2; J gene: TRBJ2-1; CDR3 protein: ASTTDRTGGYNEQF
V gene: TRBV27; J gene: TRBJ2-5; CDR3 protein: ASSLISGMGQETQY
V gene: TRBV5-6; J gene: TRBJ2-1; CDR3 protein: ASSRDFYNEQF
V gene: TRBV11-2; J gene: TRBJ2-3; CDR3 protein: ASSSWTSGGADTQY
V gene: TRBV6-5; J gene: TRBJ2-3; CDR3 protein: ASSRDSPYTDTQY
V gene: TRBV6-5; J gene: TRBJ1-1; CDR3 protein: ASSKWTGEGTEAF
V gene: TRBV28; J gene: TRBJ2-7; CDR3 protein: ASNPTGGDYEQY
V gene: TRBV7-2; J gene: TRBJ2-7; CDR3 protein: ASSSGQFSYEQY
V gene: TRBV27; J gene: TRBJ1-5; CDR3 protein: ASSIQTGWQPQH
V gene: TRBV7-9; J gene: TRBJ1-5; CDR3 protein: ASSPRRGQPQH
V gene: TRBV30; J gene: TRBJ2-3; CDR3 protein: AWSVGTATDTQY
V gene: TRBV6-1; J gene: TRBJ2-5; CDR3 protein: ASSKSRTGRAQY
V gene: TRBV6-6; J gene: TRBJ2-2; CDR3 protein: ASSYFGTDNTGELF
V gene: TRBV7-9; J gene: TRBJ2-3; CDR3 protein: ASSSGTSGKRDTQY
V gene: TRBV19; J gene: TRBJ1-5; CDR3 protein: ASSRGGDSQPQH
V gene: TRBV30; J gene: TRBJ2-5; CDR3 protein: AWSVQAGGATQY
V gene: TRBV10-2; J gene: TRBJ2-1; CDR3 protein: ASKLAGDLNEQF
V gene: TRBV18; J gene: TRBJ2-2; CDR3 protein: ASSPPGLAGGIHGELF
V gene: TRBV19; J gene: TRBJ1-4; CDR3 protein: ASSNTLRGALREKLF
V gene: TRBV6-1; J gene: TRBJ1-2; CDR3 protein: ASSEAGAGRNYGYT
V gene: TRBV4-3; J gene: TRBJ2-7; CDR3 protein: ASSQDGLAYEQY
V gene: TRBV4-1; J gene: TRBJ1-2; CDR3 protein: ASSHQDRGDFST
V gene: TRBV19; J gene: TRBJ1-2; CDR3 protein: ASSTAGSRYGYT
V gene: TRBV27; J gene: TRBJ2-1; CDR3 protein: ASSLDTSSYNEQF
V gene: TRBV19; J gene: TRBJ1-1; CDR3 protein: ASSIAGRPMNTEAF
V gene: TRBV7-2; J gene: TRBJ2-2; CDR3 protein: ASSQRAINTGELF
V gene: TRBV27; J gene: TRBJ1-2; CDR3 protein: ASSPDRRFNYGYT
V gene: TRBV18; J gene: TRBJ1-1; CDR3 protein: ASSIKTVQDTEAF
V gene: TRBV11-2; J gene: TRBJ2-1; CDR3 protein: ASSLASGSLYNEQF